Following are 19 T cell receptor beta chains from one sample sequenced in a study of T cell responses to AZD1222 COVID-19 vaccine. Repertoires were generated with immunoSEQ multiplex PCR, while TCRdb's copy carries only in-frame clones and drops some. The table records over 100,000 clones, over 85% of them present only once. The specimen was peripheral blood, collected on day 0 of AZD1222 vaccination. The receptor source for this set is an adult in good health.

The chain is built from TRBV19 and TRBJ1-6, with D maybe TRBD1 (6 bases). The CDR3 sequence is 14 residues long. CDR1 and CDR2 (germline): LNHDA, SQIVND (reference sequence). V lost 7 bases and J lost 10, with 17 bases in between. Here the CDR3 reads CASNPAEGGSPLHF. The CDR3 DNA follows: TGTGCCAGTAACCCGGCGGAAGGGGGATCACCCCTCCACTTT.

The genes are TRBV6-7 and TRBJ1-2, with 11 bases identical to TRBD1. TRBV6-7 is assigned to the ORF class and has an uncertain function. The CDR3 has 19 residues. V lost 0 bases to trimming and J lost 0 bases; unmatched junction nucleotides: 9. CDR3 DNA sequence: TGTGCCAGCAGTTACTCGAAGGGACAGGGGGAACCCACTAACTATGGCTACACCTTC. The encoded protein is CASSYSKGQGEPTNYGYTF.

To note about this clone: The junction departs from germline at one end; a sequencing error may be responsible. Within the sample, other DNA sequences also encode this same CDR3. V is TRBV29-1 and J is TRBJ1-6; D gene uncertain. There are 15 residues in the CDR3. CDR1 SQVTM and CDR2 ANQGSEA come from the germline V gene. For the CDR3, the DNA is TGCAGCGTTGCGATTTCACCGGGTAGAGATTCGCCCCTCCACTTT. Translated: CSVAISPGRDSPLHF.

Worth noting for this clone: At one end the junction does not follow the germline gene, possibly because of a read error. This chain connects TRBV7-7 to TRBJ2-1; a weak D match, TRBD2 (5 bases). Germline-derived CDR1 and CDR2 are SSHAT and FNYEAQ (reference sequence). The CDR3 is made up of 14 amino acids. The CDR3 nucleotides read TGTGCTAGCAGCTCAAGCGGTAAGGACAATGAGCAGTTCTTC. Translating it yields CASSSSGKDNEQFF.

The chain uses TRBV11-1 and TRBJ1-2; 7 positions match TRBD1. V lost 5 bases, J lost 4 bases, and 7 bases stayed unmatched. The CDR3 is 14 residues long. The germline CDR1 and CDR2 sequences are SGHAT and FQDESV (reference sequence). The CDR3 spells CASSPTTGFYGYTF. The DNA of the CDR3 is TGTGCCAGCAGCCCTACGACAGGGTTCTATGGCTACACCTTC.

This clone was counted once. V usage is TRBV5-1 and J usage is TRBJ1-1; D is possibly TRBD1 (6 bases). V shed 0 bases and J shed 1 base, with 10 bases lying between them. Germline V lookup: CDR1 SGHRS, CDR2 YFSETQ. This CDR3 spans 15 amino acids. CDR3 DNA: TGCGCCAGCAGCTTGGGGTCAGGGGCGAACACTGAAGCTTTCTTT. This sequence encodes CASSLGSGANTEAFF.

Regarding this clone: Other nucleotide sequences from this sample produce the same CDR3. This chain uses TRBV18 with TRBJ1-1; 8 bases agree with TRBD1. After removal of 3 bases from V and 2 bases from J, the junction contained 5 bases not matched to a gene. CDR1 and CDR2 (germline): KGHSH, LQKENI. CDR3 length: 15 amino acids. Here the CDR3 reads CASSPLDRGNTEAFF. CDR3 DNA: TGTGCCAGCTCACCTCTCGACAGGGGCAACACTGAAGCTTTCTTT.

The chain combines TRBV29-1 with TRBJ1-2, with 7 bases fitting TRBD1. CDR3 length: 12 amino acids. CDR1 and CDR2 (germline): SQVTM, ANQGSEA. The CDR3 reads CRAGAGGYGYTF. The CDR3 nucleotides are TGCAGAGCCGGAGCAGGGGGTTATGGCTACACCTTC.

The chain carries TRBV19 and TRBJ1-2, with D possibly matching TRBD1 (5 bases). CDR1 LNHDA and CDR2 SQIVND come from the germline V gene (reference sequence). The CDR3 is made up of 13 amino acids. Trimming left V 5 bases short and J 3 bases short, with 10 bases between. CDR3 amino acids: CASSSEGYYGYTF. In DNA, the CDR3 is TGTGCCAGTAGTTCGGAGGGGTACTATGGCTACACCTTC. Full variable domain (remainder filled in from reference TRBV19 and TRBJ1-2): DGGITQSPKYLFRKEGQNVTLSCEQNLNHDAMYWYRQDPGQGLRLIYYSQIVNDFQKGDIAEGYSVSREKKESFPLTVTSAQKNPTAFYLCASSSEGYYGYTFGSGTRLTVV.

This chain joins TRBV11-3 and TRBJ2-2; 11 bases line up with TRBD1. V was pared by 5 bases and J by 5 bases, with 7 bases of the junction left unmatched. This CDR3 is 16 amino acids long. Germline lookup yields CDR1 SGHNT and CDR2 YENEEA. The CDR3, as DNA: TGTGCCAGCAGCGGACAGGGGGCTACGGGAACCGGGGAGCTGTTTTTT. As protein: CASSGQGATGTGELFF.

This chain joins TRBV5-1 and TRBJ2-5; D possibly corresponds to TRBD1 (5 bases). Trimming pared 1 base from V and 0 bases from J, leaving 7 bases between. Germline V gene data show CDR1 as SGHRS and CDR2 as YFSETQ. This CDR3 spans 14 amino acids. DNA for the CDR3: TGCGCCAGCAGCTTGTTGACAGACCAAGAGACCCAGTACTTC. This encodes CASSLLTDQETQYF.

This chain's CDR3 is CASSLRGGTGELFF. For the CDR3, the DNA is TGTGCCAGCAGCTTAAGAGGCGGGACCGGGGAGCTGTTTTTT. V is TRBV7-3 and J is TRBJ2-2; weak D call: TRBD2 (5 bases). Trimming left V 1 base short and J 5 bases short, with 8 bases between. Germline CDR1 and CDR2: SGHTA and FQGTGA. CDR3 length: 14 amino acids.

The chain uses TRBV6-4 and TRBJ1-1; TRBD1 agrees at 11 bases. Trimming removed 5 bases from V and 3 bases from J; junction bases left unmatched: 2. Germline V lookup: CDR1 MRHNA, CDR2 SNTAGT. The CDR3 spans 14 residues. CDR3 coding DNA: TGTGCCAGCAGTACGGGACAGGGGGACACTGAAGCTTTCTTT. It yields the protein CASSTGQGDTEAFF.

The rearrangement links TRBV25-1 to TRBJ1-1; 9 bases map to TRBD1. The V and J ends lost 3 bases and 7 bases, in that order; junction bases with no gene match: 6. This CDR3 spans 14 amino acids. In germline, CDR1 is MGHDK, CDR2 SYGVNS. The CDR3 protein is CASSDGTGWSEAFF. The CDR3 nucleotides are TGTGCCAGCAGTGACGGGACAGGGTGGAGTGAAGCTTTCTTT.

This chain connects TRBV27 to TRBJ2-1; D is uncertain. The CDR3 totals 12 residues. V shed 5 bases and J shed 10 bases, with 12 bases lying between them. Germline V CDR1 and CDR2: MNHEY, SMNVEV (reference sequence). CDR3 nucleotide sequence: TGTGCCAGCAGTAAGAGACATGGCGAGCAGTTCTTC. This translates into CASSKRHGEQFF.

This clone has a single count. V usage is TRBV5-1 and J usage is TRBJ1-6; D ambiguous. Trimming cost V 1 base and J 0 bases, with 5 bases left between them. Per the germline V gene, CDR1 is SGHRS and CDR2 is YFSETQ. CDR3 length equals 15 residues. The CDR3 loop is CASSLRSSYNSPLHF. In DNA form, the CDR3 reads TGCGCCAGCAGCTTGAGGAGCTCCTATAATTCACCCCTCCACTTT.

V and J are TRBV6-2 or TRBV6-3 and TRBJ2-7, with TRBD2 identical over 15 bases. Germline lookup yields CDR1 MNHEY and CDR2 SVGEGT. The CDR3 runs 15 residues. V was pared by 5 bases and J by 7 bases, with 6 bases of the junction left unmatched. CDR3: CASSPGLAGGLEQYF. DNA of the CDR3: TGTGCCAGCAGTCCAGGACTAGCGGGGGGGCTTGAGCAGTACTTC.

The chain uses TRBV19 and TRBJ1-1; D gene ambiguous. The germline V gene has CDR1 LNHDA and CDR2 SQIVND (reference sequence). V shed 5 bases and J shed 1 base, with 17 bases lying between them. CDR3 length: 16 amino acids. CDR3 loop: CASSLAKVPGNTEAFF. The CDR3 DNA reads as TGTGCCAGTAGTTTGGCCAAGGTTCCGGGGAACACTGAAGCTTTCTTT.

V gene TRBV5-5 combines with J gene TRBJ1-2, with a tentative D call TRBD1 (5 bases). Germline CDR1 reads SGHKS; CDR2 reads YYEKEE (reference sequence). The V end was cut by 5 bases, the J end by 5 bases, with 16 bases between. The CDR3 runs 14 residues. In DNA, the CDR3 is TGTGCCAGCAGGAGGGACTTCGAGGAGTATGGCTACACCTTC. Translated, it gives CASRRDFEEYGYTF.